This T cell receptor (beta chain) was sequenced during a study of shared clonotypes between healthy human individuals. TCRdb's copy holds only in-frame clones and misses some; the assay was immunoSEQ multiplex PCR. Counted here are 2 million to 2.5 million clones, 90% to 96% occurring once; the ten biggest clones make up more than 0.1%. This clone was found once. Trimming removed 5 bases at V and 3 bases at J, with 17 bases between. The CDR3 sequence is 15 residues long. CDR1 is MNHEY and CDR2 is SMNVEV in the germline V gene (reference sequence). The study separated CD4+ cells into CD45RA+ naive and CD45RA-negative memory subsets.

Material: naive CD4+ T cells sorted from blood. The subset denotes: CD45RA+ positively selected. This rearrangement joins TRBV27 to TRBJ2-7, with a possible D match to TRBD2 (7 bases). This TCR was sampled from a man aged 18 to 30 in good health. CDR3 DNA: TGTGCCAGCAGTCTTAAGGGGGGGGCCTACTACGAGCAGTACTTC. Translated: CASSLKGGAYYEQYF.